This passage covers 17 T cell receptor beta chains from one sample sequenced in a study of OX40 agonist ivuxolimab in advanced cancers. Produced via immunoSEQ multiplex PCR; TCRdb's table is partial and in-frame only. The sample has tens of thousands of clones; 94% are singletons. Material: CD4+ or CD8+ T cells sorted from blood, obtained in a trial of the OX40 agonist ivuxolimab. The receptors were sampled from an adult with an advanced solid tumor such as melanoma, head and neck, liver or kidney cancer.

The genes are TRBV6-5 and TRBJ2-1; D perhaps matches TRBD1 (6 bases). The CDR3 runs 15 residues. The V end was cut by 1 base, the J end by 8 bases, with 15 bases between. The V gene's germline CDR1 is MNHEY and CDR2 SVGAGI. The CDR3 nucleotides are TGTGCCAGCAGTTACTGGGGGCAGGCGAAGGATGAGCAGTTCTTC. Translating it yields CASSYWGQAKDEQFF.

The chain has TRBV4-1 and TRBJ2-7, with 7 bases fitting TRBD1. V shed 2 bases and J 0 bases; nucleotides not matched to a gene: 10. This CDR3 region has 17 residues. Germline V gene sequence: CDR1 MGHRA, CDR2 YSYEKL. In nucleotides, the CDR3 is TGCGCCAGCAGCCAACACCCGACAGGGCTTAGCTCCTACGAGCAGTACTTC. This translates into CASSQHPTGLSSYEQYF.

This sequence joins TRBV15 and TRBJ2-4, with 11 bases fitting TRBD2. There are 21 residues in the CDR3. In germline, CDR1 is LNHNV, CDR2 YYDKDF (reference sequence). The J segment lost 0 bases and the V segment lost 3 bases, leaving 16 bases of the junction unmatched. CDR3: CATSREGGLAEYLLAKNIQYF. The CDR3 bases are TGTGCCACCAGCAGGGAGGGGGGACTAGCGGAATACTTATTAGCCAAAAACATTCAGTACTTC.

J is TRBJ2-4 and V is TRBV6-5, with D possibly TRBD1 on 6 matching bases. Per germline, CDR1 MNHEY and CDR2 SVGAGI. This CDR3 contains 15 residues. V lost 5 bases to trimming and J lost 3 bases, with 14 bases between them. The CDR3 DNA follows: TGTGCCAGCAGTCAAACAGGGTGGGGCAAAAACATTCAGTACTTC. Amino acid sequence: CASSQTGWGKNIQYF.

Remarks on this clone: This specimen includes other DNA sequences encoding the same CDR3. CDR3 sequence: CSVGVGETQYF. The CDR3 nucleotides read TGCAGCGTTGGGGTCGGGGAGACCCAGTACTTC. The rearrangement links TRBV29-1 to TRBJ2-5; D gene uncertain. The CDR3 sequence is 11 residues long. Germline CDR1 is SQVTM and CDR2 is ANQGSEA. V was cut by 4 bases and J by 5 bases, with 8 bases left in between.

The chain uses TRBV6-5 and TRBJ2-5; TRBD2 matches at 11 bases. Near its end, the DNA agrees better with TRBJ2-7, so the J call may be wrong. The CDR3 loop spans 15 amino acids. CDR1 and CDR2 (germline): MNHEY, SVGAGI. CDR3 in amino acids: CASSTLAGGPYEQYF. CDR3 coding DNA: TGTGCCAGCAGTACCCTAGCGGGAGGTCCCTACGAGCAGTACTTC.

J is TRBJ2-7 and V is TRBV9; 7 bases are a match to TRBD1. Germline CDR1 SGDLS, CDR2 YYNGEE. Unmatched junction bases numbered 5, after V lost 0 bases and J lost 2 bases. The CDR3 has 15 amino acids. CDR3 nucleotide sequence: TGTGCCAGCAGCGTAGGGGGACAGCCCACCTACGAGCAGTACTTC. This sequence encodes CASSVGGQPTYEQYF.

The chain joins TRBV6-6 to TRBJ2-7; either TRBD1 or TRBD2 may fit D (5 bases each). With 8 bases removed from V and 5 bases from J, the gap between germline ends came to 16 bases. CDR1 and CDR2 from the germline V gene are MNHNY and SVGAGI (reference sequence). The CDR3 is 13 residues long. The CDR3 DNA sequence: TGTGCCAGCGGAAAATCAGGGAGACACGAGCAGTACTTC. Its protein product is CASGKSGRHEQYF.

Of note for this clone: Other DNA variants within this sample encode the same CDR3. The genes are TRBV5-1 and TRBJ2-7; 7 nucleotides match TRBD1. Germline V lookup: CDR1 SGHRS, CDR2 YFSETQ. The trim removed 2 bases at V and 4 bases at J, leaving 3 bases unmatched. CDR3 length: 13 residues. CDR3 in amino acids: CASSLDRAYEQYF. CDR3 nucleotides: TGCGCCAGCAGCTTAGACAGGGCGTACGAGCAGTACTTC. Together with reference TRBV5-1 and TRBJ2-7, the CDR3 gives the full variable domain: KAGVTQTPRYLIKTRGQQVTLSCSPISGHRSVSWYQQTPGQGLQFLFEYFSETQRNKGNFPGRFSGRQFSNSRSEMNVSTLELGDSALYLCASSLDRAYEQYFGPGTRLTVT.

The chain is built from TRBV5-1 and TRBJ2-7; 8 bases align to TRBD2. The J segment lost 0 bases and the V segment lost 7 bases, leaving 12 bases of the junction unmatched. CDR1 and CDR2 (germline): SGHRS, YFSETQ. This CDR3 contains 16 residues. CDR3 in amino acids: CASSGGDSGYSYEQYF. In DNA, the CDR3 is TGCGCCAGCTCGGGGGGGGATTCAGGGTACTCCTACGAGCAGTACTTC. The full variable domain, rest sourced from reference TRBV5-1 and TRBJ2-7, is KAGVTQTPRYLIKTRGQQVTLSCSPISGHRSVSWYQQTPGQGLQFLFEYFSETQRNKGNFPGRFSGRQFSNSRSEMNVSTLELGDSALYLCASSGGDSGYSYEQYFGPGTRLTVT.

As DNA, the CDR3 is TGCGCCAGCAGCCAAGTTGAGGGACAGCCTAATGAAAAACTGTTTTTT. It specifies CASSQVEGQPNEKLFF. The V and J genes are TRBV4-1 and TRBJ1-4, with 7 bases that match TRBD1. This CDR3 spans 16 amino acids. Germline V gene sequence: CDR1 MGHRA, CDR2 YSYEKL. With V trimmed by 1 base and J by 3 bases, 5 bases remained unmatched.

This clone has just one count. The CDR3 coding sequence is TGTGCCAGCAGCCTGGGGACAGGGGAAGCTTTCTTT. Protein: CASSLGTGEAFF. The rearrangement links TRBV9 to TRBJ1-1, with 9 bases matching TRBD1. This CDR3 comprises 12 residues. J gave up 8 bases and V 4 bases, and 3 bases lay outside the gene matches. Germline CDR1 reads SGDLS; CDR2 reads YYNGEE.

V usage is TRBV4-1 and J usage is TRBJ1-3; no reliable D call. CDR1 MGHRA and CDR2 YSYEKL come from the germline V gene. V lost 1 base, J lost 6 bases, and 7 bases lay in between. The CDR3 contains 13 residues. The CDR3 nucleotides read TGCGCCAGCAGCCAAGTTGGAGCAAACACCATATATTTT. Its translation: CASSQVGANTIYF.

This chain's CDR3 is CALQGVGTEAFF. CDR3 sequence (DNA): TGTGCTTTGCAGGGCGTGGGCACTGAAGCTTTCTTT. The rearrangement joins TRBV21-1 to TRBJ1-1; the D call of TRBD1 is as the table states it, not checked on the DNA. TRBV21-1 is a recognized pseudogene. This CDR3 has 12 amino acids.

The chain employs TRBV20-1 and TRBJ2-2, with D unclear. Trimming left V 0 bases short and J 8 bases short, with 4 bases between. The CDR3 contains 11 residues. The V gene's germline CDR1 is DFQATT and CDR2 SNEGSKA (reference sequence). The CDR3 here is CSARELGELFF. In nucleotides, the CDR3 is TGCAGTGCTAGAGAGTTAGGGGAGCTGTTTTTT.

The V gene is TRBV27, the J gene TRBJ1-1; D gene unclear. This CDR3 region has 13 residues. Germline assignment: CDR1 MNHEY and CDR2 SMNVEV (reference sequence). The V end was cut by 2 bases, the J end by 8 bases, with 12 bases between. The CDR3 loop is CASSLLQRTEAFF. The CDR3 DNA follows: TGTGCCAGCAGTTTACTCCAGAGAACGGAAGCTTTCTTT.

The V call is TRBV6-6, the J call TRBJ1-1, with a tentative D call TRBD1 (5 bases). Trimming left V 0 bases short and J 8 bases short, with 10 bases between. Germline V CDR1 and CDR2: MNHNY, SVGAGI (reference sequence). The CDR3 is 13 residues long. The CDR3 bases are TGTGCCAGCAGTTACTCCCATTCAGGGGAAGCTTTCTTT. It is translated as CASSYSHSGEAFF.